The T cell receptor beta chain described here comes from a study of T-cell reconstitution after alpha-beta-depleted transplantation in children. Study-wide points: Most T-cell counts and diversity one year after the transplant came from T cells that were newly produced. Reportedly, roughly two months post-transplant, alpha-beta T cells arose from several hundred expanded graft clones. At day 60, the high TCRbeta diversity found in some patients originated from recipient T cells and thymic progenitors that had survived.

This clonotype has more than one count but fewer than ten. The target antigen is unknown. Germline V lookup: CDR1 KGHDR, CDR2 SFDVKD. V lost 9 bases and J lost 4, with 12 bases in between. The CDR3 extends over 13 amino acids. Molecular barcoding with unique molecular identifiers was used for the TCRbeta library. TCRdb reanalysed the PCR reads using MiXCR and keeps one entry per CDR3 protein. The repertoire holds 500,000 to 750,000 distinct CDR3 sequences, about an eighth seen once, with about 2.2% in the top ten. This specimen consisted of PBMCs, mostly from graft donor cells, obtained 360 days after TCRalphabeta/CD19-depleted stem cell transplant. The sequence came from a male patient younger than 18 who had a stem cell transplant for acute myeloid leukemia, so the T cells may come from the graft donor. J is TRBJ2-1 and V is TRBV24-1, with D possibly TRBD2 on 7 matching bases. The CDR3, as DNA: TGTGCCACCGCGGGGGCCTTTTACAATGAGCAGTTCTTC. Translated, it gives CATAGAFYNEQFF.